Included here is one T cell receptor beta chain sequence, with context. As yet, its antigen is unknown. V was clipped by 0 bases and J by 5 bases, with 24 bases between them. Germline values: CDR1 SGDLS, CDR2 YYNGEE. The CDR3 runs 18 residues. These data come from a study of beta chain features in type 1 diabetes. Study conclusions and caveats: Type 1 diabetes patients showed a moderate but significant shortening of TCRB CDR3s in all four CD4+ subsets. A potential PCR bias toward shorter templates would be equal in patient and control samples.

Investigators reverse transcribed all isolated RNA, so they sequenced expressed TCRB transcripts. Profiling relied on immunoSEQ multiplex PCR, and the TCRdb table lists in-frame clones only, not all of them. Here the sample spans 500,000 to 800,000 clones, around 12% being singletons. This TCR was recovered from a young man with type 1 diabetes. The chain combines TRBV9 with TRBJ2-7, with D perhaps being TRBD1 or TRBD2 (5 bases each). The sample taken for sequencing was naive CD4+ T cells from blood. The DNA for the CDR3 is TGTGCCAGCAGCGTAGGATTGAGGGGCAGCTCCATGAGGGACGAGCAGTACTTC. It is translated as CASSVGLRGSSMRDEQYF.